These T cell receptor beta chains were read from a single sample in a study of blood T cell repertoires in COVID-19. Sequenced by immunoSEQ multiplex PCR; TCRdb stores in-frame clones only, minus some. Of approximately 350,000 clones detected, around 89% appear once; the ten largest clones hold around 3%. The sample taken for sequencing was peripheral blood. Receptors originate from a young woman with COVID-19, enrolled during active disease. Each CDR3 is given with its conserved first and last residue. Fields, in order: D gene, J gene, clone size, V gene, CDR3 DNA, CDR3 protein. The D gene is left open where the match is weak. Clone size appears in some rows only: once, few, many, or a class for an expanded clone.

TRBD2 | TRBJ2-1 | - | TRBV18 | TGTGCCAGCTCAGCGACTAGCGGGAACTACAATGAGCAGTTCTTC | CASSATSGNYNEQFF
- | TRBJ2-3 | once | TRBV29-1 | TGCAGCGTTGAGTCGCTAGGAACCCACACAGATACGCAGTATTTT | CSVESLGTHTDTQYF
- | TRBJ2-3 | few | TRBV12-2 | TGTGCAAGTCGCTCGCCGAGGAGGAACGATACTAGCACAGATACGCAGTATTTT | CASRSPRRNDTSTDTQYF
- | TRBJ2-1 | - | TRBV3-1/TRBV3-2 | TGTGCCAGCAGCCAACTCCGCGGATCCCCAGAGCAGTTCTTC | CASSQLRGSPEQFF
TRBD2 | TRBJ2-1 | - | TRBV19 | TGTGCCAGTAGCCCAGCGGGGGACTACAATGAGCAGTTCTTC | CASSPAGDYNEQFF
- | TRBJ2-5 | once | TRBV11-2 | TGTGCCAGCAGCCCCGAAACTACCCGTTTCCTTGCAGAGACCCAGTACTTC | CASSPETTRFLAETQYF
- | TRBJ1-1 | - | TRBV5-1 | TGCGCCAGCAGCCCGCGGGAAGGAGGGAACACTGAAGCTTTCTTT | CASSPREGGNTEAFF
- | TRBJ1-2 | - | TRBV15 | TGTGCCACCAGCAGAGATGGAGGGGCTAAGAGCTATGGCTACACCTTC | CATSRDGGAKSYGYTF
TRBD1 | TRBJ1-4 | - | TRBV12-3/TRBV12-4 | TGTGCCAGCAGAATCCGGGACAGGGAAAAACTGTTTTTT | CASRIRDREKLFF
- | TRBJ2-3 | - | TRBV5-8 | TGTGCCAGCAGCCGGAGCGGTCTGGGCACAGATACGCAGTATTTT | CASSRSGLGTDTQYF
- | TRBJ1-5 | - | TRBV19 | TGTGCCAGTAGTTATCTGAATCAGCCCCAGCATTTT | CASSYLNQPQHF
TRBD2 | TRBJ2-2 | - | TRBV27 | TGTGCCAGCAGTTTACGAGGACTAGCGGAGCTAAACACCGGGGAGCTGTTTTTT | CASSLRGLAELNTGELFF
TRBD1 | TRBJ1-2 | - | TRBV2 | TGTGCCAGAAGAGACAGGGTAAACATCTATGGCTACACCTTC | CARRDRVNIYGYTF
TRBD1 | TRBJ2-1 | - | TRBV28 | TGTGCCAGCAGTCCTGGGACAGGTCCATCTAATGAGCAGTTCTTC | CASSPGTGPSNEQFF
- | TRBJ2-1 | once | TRBV18 | TGTGCCAGCTCACCGAGGGGGAGGGTCGCTCGGGCGGAGATCTACAATGAGCAGTTCTTC | CASSPRGRVARAEIYNEQFF
- | TRBJ2-7 | - | TRBV10-2 | TGCGCCAGCAGTGAGCCAGGATTATCCTACGAGCAGTACTTC | CASSEPGLSYEQYF
TRBD1 | TRBJ2-7 | - | TRBV28 | TGTGCCAGCAGCCCCACAGGGGTCTTAGGCTACGAGCAGTACTTC | CASSPTGVLGYEQYF
TRBD1 | TRBJ2-1 | - | TRBV4-3 | TGCGCCAGCAGCCATCCTGTCGGGACAGGTAGAAACAATGAGCAGTTCTTC | CASSHPVGTGRNNEQFF
- | TRBJ2-1 | - | TRBV19 | TGTGCCAGTAGTATAGTTGCGGCGAATGAGCAGTTCTTC | CASSIVAANEQFF
- | TRBJ1-1 | once | TRBV18 | TGTGCCAGCTCACCCGAGGGGAACACTGAAGCTTTCTTT | CASSPEGNTEAFF
- | TRBJ1-3 | - | TRBV30 | TGTGCCTGGAGTGTGCACAGGGTGGGGGCTGGAAACACCATATATTTT | CAWSVHRVGAGNTIYF
TRBD1 | TRBJ2-7 | - | TRBV6-6 | TGTGCCAGCACTCGGACAGGTGCCTACGAGCAGTACTTC | CASTRTGAYEQYF
TRBD1 | TRBJ1-2 | - | TRBV20-1 | TGCAGTGCCCCCTCAGGGGGTGGCTACACCTTC | CSAPSGGGYTF
- | TRBJ1-5 | - | TRBV19 | TGTGCCATCTCACTAGGTGGGGGGAACCAGCCCCAGCATTTT | CAISLGGGNQPQHF
- | TRBJ1-6 | - | TRBV6-1 | TGTGCCAGCAGTGACAGGGAACTCCATTCACCCCTCCACTTT | CASSDRELHSPLHF
TRBD2 | TRBJ2-3 | - | TRBV18 | TGTGCCAGCTCACCGACTACTAGCGGGATAACAGATACGCAGTATTTT | CASSPTTSGITDTQYF
TRBD1 | TRBJ1-2 | - | TRBV7-9 | TGTGCCAGCAGCGACCCCGGCAGGGGGCCTAACTATGGCTACACCTTC | CASSDPGRGPNYGYTF
- | TRBJ2-5 | - | TRBV7-8 | TGTGCCAGCAGCTTATTAGACGTCGCAGGGATTAATCAAGAGACCCAGTACTTC | CASSLLDVAGINQETQYF
- | TRBJ2-1 | - | TRBV5-4 | TGTGCCAGCAGCACGTGGACTCTCCCCTACAATGAGCAGTTCTTC | CASSTWTLPYNEQFF
TRBD1 | TRBJ1-1 | - | TRBV5-1 | TGCGCCAGCACCCAAACCGGGACAGTGAACACTGAAGCTTTCTTT | CASTQTGTVNTEAFF
- | TRBJ1-1 | - | TRBV6-5 | TGTGCCAGCAGTTACCAGCGAGGGGGGGGACGTACTGAAGCTTTCTTT | CASSYQRGGGRTEAFF
- | TRBJ2-3 | - | TRBV27 | TGTGCCCCCAAACCCAGGGGCGGCACAGATACGCAGTATTTT | CAPKPRGGTDTQYF
- | TRBJ1-2 | - | TRBV5-4 | TGTGCCAGCACCCGTCAGAACGTGGGGGGTGGCGGCTACACCTTC | CASTRQNVGGGGYTF
TRBD1 | TRBJ2-3 | once | TRBV5-5 | TGTGCCAGCAGCTTGGAGGGACAGGGGCCAGATACGCAGTATTTT | CASSLEGQGPDTQYF